The present entry profiles one TCR beta chain with its context. Its antigen remains unidentified. Sequencing on ten immunoSEQ deep assay plates was performed for unsorted PBMC DNA. As handled by the study authors: Filtering was not the same, since immunoSEQ gave junction-only sequences without quality scores. Clones were read by immunoSEQ multiplex PCR, and TCRdb kept only the in-frame ones, dropping some. V and J calls and clone size follow that table, whereas D and trimming were derived from the DNA. The sample holds 450,000 to 500,000 clones, over 75% seen once. The sample comes from a study of shared clonotypes between healthy human individuals. Study results and caveats: Having only a few donors restricted how much genetic and exposure-history diversity was captured.

All donors were Caucasian adults living in Nashville, Tennessee. The clonotype originates from a woman in her thirties or forties in good health. Some clones in this sample may be carry-over from other donors' samples. Sequenced sample: PBMCs.

The CDR3 loop is CSVKGQTDTQYF. The DNA of the CDR3 is TGCAGCGTAAAAGGGCAGACAGATACGCAGTATTTT. The chain combines TRBV29-1 with TRBJ2-3; no definite D call. CDR3 size: 12 residues. Trimming took off 6 bases at V and 3 bases at J, with 10 bases between the two ends. Germline V lookup: CDR1 SQVTM, CDR2 ANQGSEA.